This T cell receptor beta chain was retrieved from a study of T cells in Graves' hyperthyroidism and ophthalmopathy. Study-wide results and limits: Most clonotypes that expanded in the thyroid above 0.001 also showed up in blood.

TCR beta CDR3 region amplification was performed from RNA transcripts. An initial round of RT-PCR targeting the TCR CDR3 relied on the HTBI primer set. One entry per CDR3 protein, called by TCRdb with MiXCR from the multiplex PCR reads. The sample records 500,000 to 650,000 distinct CDR3 sequences, 11% to 15% being singletons. As concerns this clonotype: Its antigen is not known.

Clinical symptoms, serum thyroxine, TRAb, thyroid ultrasound and orbital computed tomography informed diagnoses. This CDR3 has 15 residues. The germline V gene has CDR1 KGHSH and CDR2 LQKENI. The V gene lost 2 bases and the J gene lost 0 bases, with 10 bases spanning the gap. Material for sequencing was blood. This sequence was found in a woman in her forties with Graves' hyperthyroidism. The chain recombines TRBV18 with TRBJ1-1; perhaps TRBD1 as D (5 bases). CDR3 DNA: TGTGCCAGCTCACCAGAAGACAGTCTGAACACTGAAGCTTTCTTT. Amino acid sequence: CASSPEDSLNTEAFF.